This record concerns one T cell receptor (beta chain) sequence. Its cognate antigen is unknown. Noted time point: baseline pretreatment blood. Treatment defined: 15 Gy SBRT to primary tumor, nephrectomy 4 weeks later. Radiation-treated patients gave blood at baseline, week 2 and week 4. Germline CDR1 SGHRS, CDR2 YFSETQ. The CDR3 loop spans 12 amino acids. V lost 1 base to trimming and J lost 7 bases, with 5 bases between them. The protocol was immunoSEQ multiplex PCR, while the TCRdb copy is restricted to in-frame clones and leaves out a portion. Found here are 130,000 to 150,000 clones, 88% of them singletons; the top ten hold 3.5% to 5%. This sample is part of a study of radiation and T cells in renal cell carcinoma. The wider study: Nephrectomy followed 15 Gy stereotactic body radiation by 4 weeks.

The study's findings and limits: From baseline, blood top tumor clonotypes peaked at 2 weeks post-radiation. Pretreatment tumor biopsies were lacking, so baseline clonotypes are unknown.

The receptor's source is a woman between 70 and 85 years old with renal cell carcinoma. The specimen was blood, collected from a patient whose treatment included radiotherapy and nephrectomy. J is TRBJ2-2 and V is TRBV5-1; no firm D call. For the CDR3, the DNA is TGCGCCAGCAGCTTGCCCCTCGGGGAGCTGTTTTTT. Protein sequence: CASSLPLGELFF.